The 20 T cell receptor beta chains reported below all come from one sample, sequenced in a study of Graves' ophthalmopathy and Graves' hyperthyroidism. CDR3 regions of TCR beta were amplified from RNA transcripts. HTBI primers served in a first-round RT-PCR, which a second-round multiplex PCR followed. TCRdb re-derived calls from the multiplex PCR reads in MiXCR, one entry per CDR3 protein. The sample has about 740,000 distinct CDR3 sequences, approximately 40% seen once. Material for sequencing was peripheral blood. The receptors derive from an adult man with Graves' ophthalmopathy.

In the case of this clonotype: One end of the junction does not line up with germline, which may come from a read error. CDR3 in amino acids: CASRRIVGF. CDR3 DNA sequence: TGTGCCAGCAGACGAATCGTGGGGTTT. The chain employs TRBV7-2 and TRBJ1-1; D is uncertain. Germline CDR1 is SGHTA and CDR2 is FQGNSA. This CDR3 region has 9 residues. Supplemented by reference TRBV7-2 and TRBJ1-1, the full variable domain reads GAGVSQSPSNKVTEKGKDVELRCDPISGHTALYWYRQSLGQGLEFLIYFQGNSAPDKSGLPSDRFSAERTGGSVSTLTIQRTQQEDSAVYLCASRRIVGFGQGTRLTVV.

There are a few counts of this clonotype. The rearrangement joins TRBV11-2 to TRBJ2-6; D not certain. CDR3 length: 17 residues. CDR1 and CDR2 (germline): SGHAT, FQNNGV. The germline V and J ends were trimmed by 2 bases and 4 bases, with 15 bases remaining between them. In DNA, the CDR3 is TGTGCCAGCAGCTTAAGAATTATCCCATCAGGGGCCAACGTCCTGACTTTC. As protein: CASSLRIIPSGANVLTF.

This clonotype showed up many times. The chain carries TRBV10-3 and TRBJ1-1; D possibly corresponds to TRBD1 (6 bases). Trimming removed 10 bases from V and 4 bases from J, with 13 bases in between. CDR3 length: 12 residues. Per germline, CDR1 ENHRY and CDR2 SYGVKD. CDR3 loop: CATQGRFTEAFF. CDR3 nucleotide sequence: TGTGCCACCCAGGGGAGGTTCACTGAAGCTTTCTTT.

The V and J genes are TRBV20-1 and TRBJ2-7, with 8 nucleotides matching TRBD1. The CDR3 totals 14 residues. V lost 1 base, J lost 3 bases, and 5 bases stayed unmatched. In germline, CDR1 is DFQATT, CDR2 SNEGSKA (reference sequence). CDR3 in amino acids: CSARVGQGLYEQYF. DNA for the CDR3: TGCAGTGCTAGAGTTGGACAGGGTCTCTACGAGCAGTACTTC.

This clonotype has a count of ten or more. The chain is built from TRBV14 and TRBJ1-2; D might be TRBD1 (5 bases). The germline gives CDR1 SGHDN, CDR2 FVKESK. The V end was cut by 5 bases, the J end by 2 bases, with 21 bases between. This CDR3 is built from 17 residues. The CDR3 protein is CASSSRTFDLRNYGYTF. The CDR3 DNA reads as TGTGCCAGCAGCTCGAGGACATTCGACCTCAGGAACTATGGCTACACCTTC.

Only one count was recorded for this clonotype. A much larger clone lies one base from this, so it may be a read error. The rearrangement joins TRBV15 to TRBJ2-5; maybe TRBD2 (6 bases). Germline V CDR1 and CDR2: LNHNV, YYDKDF (reference sequence). The CDR3 extends over 15 amino acids. The ends were cut back, 0 bases at V and 7 bases at J, with 15 bases in the middle. CDR3 residues: CATSRDTGAGGTQYF. In DNA form, the CDR3 reads TGTGCCACCAGCAGAGATACGGGAGCCGGGGGGACCCAGTACTTC.

This clonotype has a handful of counts. The J gene is TRBJ1-2, the V gene TRBV5-8; a weak D match, TRBD1 (6 bases). The CDR3 is 14 residues long. V lost 5 bases and J lost 8, with 19 bases in between. Germline CDR1 SGHTS, CDR2 YDEGEE. The CDR3 spells CASSPGTLQSGYTF. In DNA, the CDR3 is TGTGCCAGCAGTCCGGGGACACTACAGTCCGGCTACACCTTC. Complete variable domain (other parts from reference TRBV5-8 and TRBJ1-2): EAGVTQSPTHLIKTRGQQATLRCSPISGHTSVYWYQQALGLGLQFLLWYDEGEERNRGNFPPRFSGRQFPNYSSELNVNALELEDSALYLCASSPGTLQSGYTFGSGTRLTVV.

V gene TRBV7-9 combines with J gene TRBJ2-7, with 7 positions matching TRBD1. CDR3 length: 16 amino acids. CDR1 and CDR2 (germline): SEHNR, FQNEAQ (reference sequence). V dropped 5 bases and J dropped 0; count of bases not matched to a gene: 10. CDR3 loop: CASSTRQGSLSYEQYF. Here the CDR3 DNA reads TGTGCCAGCAGCACAAGACAGGGATCCCTCTCCTACGAGCAGTACTTC.

This clonotype was observed a handful of times. The rearrangement uses TRBV20-1 and TRBJ2-7; D is possibly TRBD1 or TRBD2 (6 bases each). The CDR3 length is 14 residues. Germline CDR1 DFQATT, CDR2 SNEGSKA (reference sequence). V dropped 0 bases and J dropped 5 bases, with 14 bases sitting between them. The CDR3 region has the DNA TGCAGTGCTAGAGATCAAGCAGGGGAGGACGAGCAGTACTTC. This translates into CSARDQAGEDEQYF.

The chain combines TRBV20-1 with TRBJ1-1; D perhaps matches TRBD1 (6 bases). Trimming shortened V by 7 bases and J by 9 bases, and 12 bases separated the two germline ends. Germline CDR1 and CDR2: DFQATT and SNEGSKA (reference sequence). CDR3 length: 10 residues. The CDR3, as DNA: TGCAGTGTTCAGGGGCCAAAAGCTTTCTTT. Translation gives CSVQGPKAFF.

This clonotype has at least ten counts. The rearrangement links TRBV27 to TRBJ1-4, with D possibly matching TRBD1 (6 bases). The V end lost 0 bases, the J end lost 12 bases, and 8 bases lay between the germline ends. Germline-derived CDR1 and CDR2 are MNHEY and SMNVEV (reference sequence). The CDR3 covers 12 residues. The chain's CDR3 is CASSLSGGQLFF. The DNA for the CDR3 is TGTGCCAGCAGTTTATCGGGGGGCCAACTGTTTTTT.

This clonotype appeared many times. V and J are TRBV7-9 and TRBJ2-7; no firm D call. Germline CDR1 is SEHNR and CDR2 is FQNEAQ (reference sequence). The CDR3 runs to 12 residues. V gave up 8 bases and J gave up 2 bases, with 10 bases separating them. The CDR3 coding sequence is TGTGCCAGCGGCAGGAAAACCTACGAGCAGTACTTC. Protein product: CASGRKTYEQYF.

This chain uses TRBV7-2 with TRBJ2-7, with 8 bases that match TRBD1. The length of the CDR3 is 16 residues. Germline-derived CDR1 and CDR2 are SGHTA and FQGNSA. Trimming cost V 0 bases and J 2 bases; bases outside gene matches: 6. CDR3 nucleotide sequence: TGTGCCAGCAGCTTAGCAGGCGGGACAGGTGCCTACGAGCAGTACTTC. Protein sequence: CASSLAGGTGAYEQYF.

This clonotype was detected only a few times. A read error may produce the germline difference seen at one junction end. This sequence joins TRBV24-1 and TRBJ1-5; no clear D gene. The germline V gene encodes CDR1 KGHDR and CDR2 SFDVKD. This CDR3 has 15 residues. The CDR3 DNA sequence: TGCGCCAGCAGCCACGCCGGGAGGGGCAATCAGCCCCAGCATTTT. Translated: CASSHAGRGNQPQHF.

V is TRBV11-3 and J is TRBJ2-5, with 13 bases identical to TRBD2. V dropped 5 bases and J dropped 5; count of bases not matched to a gene: 8. Germline CDR1 SGHNT, CDR2 YENEEA. The CDR3 totals 16 residues. CDR3 DNA: TGTGCCAGCAGCCCTTGGACTAGCGGGAGTCAGGAGACCCAGTACTTC. It is translated as CASSPWTSGSQETQYF.

Many counts were recorded for this clonotype. The V gene is TRBV29-1, the J gene TRBJ1-2; possible D gene TRBD1, 6 bases. Deletions cut 3 bases from V and 3 bases from J, with 17 bases between. Germline CDR1 SQVTM, CDR2 ANQGSEA. This CDR3 region has 15 residues. The CDR3 loop is CSVDLPAGDDYGYTF. The CDR3 DNA is TGCAGCGTTGACTTGCCGGCAGGGGATGACTATGGCTACACCTTC.

This chain links TRBV24-1 with TRBJ1-5, with a possible D match to TRBD1 (6 bases). Trimming stripped 11 bases from V and 5 bases from J, with 27 bases between. This CDR3 is built from 17 residues. Germline V gene data show CDR1 as KGHDR and CDR2 as SFDVKD. This CDR3 is CASRGLAGGHIYQPQHF. The CDR3 coding sequence is TGTGCCAGCAGGGGACTGGCCGGGGGGCATATCTATCAGCCCCAGCATTTT.

In this sample, this clonotype turned up a few times. CDR3 DNA sequence: TGTGCCAGCAGTTCGGGACAAGTCTCTGGGGCCAACGTCCTGACTTTC. It is translated as CASSSGQVSGANVLTF. The chain has TRBV12-3 or TRBV12-4 and TRBJ2-6, with TRBD1 as a possible D gene (6 bases). V lost 4 bases and J 0 bases, leaving 10 bases between the germline ends. The CDR3 is made up of 16 amino acids.

This clonotype has ten or more counts. The CDR3 coding sequence is TGTGCCAGCAGCCAATTGTCAGTCACTGAAGCTTTCTTT. Protein product: CASSQLSVTEAFF. The chain couples TRBV16 to TRBJ1-1; D ambiguous. The CDR3 loop spans 13 amino acids. Germline V lookup: CDR1 KGHSY, CDR2 FQNENV. Trimming removed 1 base from V and 4 bases from J, with 7 bases in between.

The CDR3 loop is CASSLGAGDEQFF. The CDR3 DNA reads as TGTGCCAGCAGCTTGGGGGCCGGGGATGAGCAGTTCTTC. The rearrangement links TRBV7-9 to TRBJ2-5; D is perhaps TRBD1 (6 bases). The J call may be mistaken, given a closer DNA end match to TRBJ2-1. From germline, CDR1 is SEHNR and CDR2 FQNEAQ (reference sequence). This CDR3 is built from 13 residues.